This TCR beta chain was found in a study of vaccination effects on CD4 cells after COVID-19. As for the study in general: Vaccination of participants consisted of two doses of either the BNT162b2 or mRNA-1273 vaccine.

Method: immunoSEQ multiplex PCR; TCRdb's copy keeps in-frame clones and lacks some. The top ten clones hold roughly an eighth of a sample with 74,000 or so clones, 80% of them seen once. This clone showed up just a few times. No antigen is known for it. After expansion with viral peptide pools in the ViraFEST assay, antigen-specific CD4+ T cells were sequenced. It was after nine to eleven days of culture that CD4+ T cells were isolated. None of these healthy vaccinees had been infected with SARS-CoV-2 before vaccination. PBMC cultures contained over 1.5 million cells per well, approximately 9.2 IU/ml IL-2 and around 9.9 ug/ml peptides. This sequence was found in a human donor who received a COVID-19 vaccine. Sequences were derived from CD4+ T cells from PBMCs cultured with SARS-CoV-2 spike peptides, sampled before COVID-19 vaccination.

The CDR3 sequence: CASSSDRPYGYTF. DNA of the CDR3: TGCGCCAGCAGCTCAGACAGGCCCTATGGCTACACCTTC. V usage is TRBV5-1 and J usage is TRBJ1-2; perhaps TRBD1 as D (6 bases). Germline V gene sequence: CDR1 SGHRS, CDR2 YFSETQ. V gave up 3 bases and J gave up 4 bases, with 10 bases separating them. CDR3 length: 13 amino acids. The full variable domain, rest sourced from reference TRBV5-1 and TRBJ1-2, is KAGVTQTPRYLIKTRGQQVTLSCSPISGHRSVSWYQQTPGQGLQFLFEYFSETQRNKGNFPGRFSGRQFSNSRSEMNVSTLELGDSALYLCASSSDRPYGYTFGSGTRLTVV.